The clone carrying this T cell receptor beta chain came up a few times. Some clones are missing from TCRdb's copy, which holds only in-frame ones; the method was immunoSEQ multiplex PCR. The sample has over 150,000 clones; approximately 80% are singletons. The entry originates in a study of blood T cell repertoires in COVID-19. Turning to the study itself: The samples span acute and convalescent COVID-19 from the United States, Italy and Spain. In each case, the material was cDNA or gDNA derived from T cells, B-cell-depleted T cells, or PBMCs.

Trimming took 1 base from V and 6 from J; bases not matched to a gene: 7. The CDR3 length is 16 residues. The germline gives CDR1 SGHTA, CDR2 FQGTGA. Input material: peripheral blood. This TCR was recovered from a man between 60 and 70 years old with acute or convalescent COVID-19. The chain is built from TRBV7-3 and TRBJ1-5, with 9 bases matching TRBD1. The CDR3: CASSLSGQGFCQPQHF. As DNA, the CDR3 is TGTGCCAGCAGCTTAAGTGGACAGGGGTTTTGTCAGCCCCAGCATTTT.